This T cell receptor beta chain is drawn from a study of cytomegalovirus exposure and HLA in healthy donors. Findings of the study overall: HLA alleles showed associations with 15,000 to 20,000 TCR beta sequences in a later analysis, at a 0.05 false discovery rate. Available immune exposure information covered CMV serostatus only. In an earlier analysis, about 90% or about 30%: the productive usage of most TCR beta V segments.

As concerns this clone: Its antigen is not identified.

The PCR employed 60 Vbeta primers together with 13 Jbeta primers. Original handling: An analysis performed later counted 70 million to 90 million unique TCR beta chains (approximately 11 million of them shared). Clones were read by immunoSEQ multiplex PCR, and TCRdb kept only the in-frame ones, dropping some. That table supplies the V and J calls and clone size; D and trimming were determined from the DNA. This table has about 170,000 clones, roughly 80% appearing once. Trimming removed 6 bases from V and 8 bases from J, with 11 bases in between. CDR3 length equals 12 residues. CDR1 is SGHTA and CDR2 is FQGTGA in the germline V gene.

The genes are TRBV7-3 and TRBJ2-1; no definite D call. This TCR was sampled from a man younger than 45 in good health and CMV-seropositive. Sequenced sample: PBMCs. The CDR3 nucleotides are TGTGCCAGCAGGAACAACAGAGATGAGCAGTTCTTC. Translated: CASRNNRDEQFF.